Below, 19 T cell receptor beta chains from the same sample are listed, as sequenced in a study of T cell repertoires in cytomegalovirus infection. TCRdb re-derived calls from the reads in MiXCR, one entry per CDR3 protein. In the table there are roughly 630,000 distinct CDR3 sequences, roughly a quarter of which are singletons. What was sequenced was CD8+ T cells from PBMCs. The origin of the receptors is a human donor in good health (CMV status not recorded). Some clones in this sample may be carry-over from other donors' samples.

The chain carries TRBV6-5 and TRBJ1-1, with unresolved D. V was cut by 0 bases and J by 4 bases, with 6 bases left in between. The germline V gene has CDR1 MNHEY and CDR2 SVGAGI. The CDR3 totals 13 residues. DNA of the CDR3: TGTGCCAGCAGTTACTCGCCGAGCACTGAAGCTTTCTTT. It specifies CASSYSPSTEAFF.

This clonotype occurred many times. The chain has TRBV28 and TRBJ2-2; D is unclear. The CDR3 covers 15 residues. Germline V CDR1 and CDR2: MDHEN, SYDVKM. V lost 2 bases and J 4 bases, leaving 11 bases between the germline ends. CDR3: CASSLVTFLTGELFF. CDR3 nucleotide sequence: TGTGCCAGCAGTTTAGTGACGTTCCTCACCGGGGAGCTGTTTTTT. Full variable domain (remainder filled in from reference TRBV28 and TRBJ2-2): DVKVTQSSRYLVKRTGEKVFLECVQDMDHENMFWYRQDPGLGLRLIYFSYDVKMKEKGDIPEGYSVSREKKERFSLILESASTNQTSMYLCASSLVTFLTGELFFGEGSRLTVL.

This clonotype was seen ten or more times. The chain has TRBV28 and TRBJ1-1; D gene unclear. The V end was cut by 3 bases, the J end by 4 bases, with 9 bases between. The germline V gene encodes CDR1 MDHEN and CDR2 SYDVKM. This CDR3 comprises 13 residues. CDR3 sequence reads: CASSFFARTEAFF. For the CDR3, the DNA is TGTGCCAGCAGTTTCTTCGCGCGCACTGAAGCTTTCTTT.

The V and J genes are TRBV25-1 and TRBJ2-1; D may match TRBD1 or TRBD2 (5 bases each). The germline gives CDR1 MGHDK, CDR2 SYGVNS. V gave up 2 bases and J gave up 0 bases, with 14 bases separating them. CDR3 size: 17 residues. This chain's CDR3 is CASSEEAGTISYNEQFF. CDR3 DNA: TGTGCCAGCAGTGAAGAGGCAGGGACCATCTCCTACAATGAGCAGTTCTTC.

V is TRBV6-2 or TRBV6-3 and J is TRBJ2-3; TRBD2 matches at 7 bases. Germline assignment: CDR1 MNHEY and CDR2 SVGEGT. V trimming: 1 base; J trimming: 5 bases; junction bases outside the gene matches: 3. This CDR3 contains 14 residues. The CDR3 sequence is CASSYWTSGDTQYF. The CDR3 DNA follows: TGTGCCAGCAGTTACTGGACTAGTGGAGATACGCAGTATTTT.

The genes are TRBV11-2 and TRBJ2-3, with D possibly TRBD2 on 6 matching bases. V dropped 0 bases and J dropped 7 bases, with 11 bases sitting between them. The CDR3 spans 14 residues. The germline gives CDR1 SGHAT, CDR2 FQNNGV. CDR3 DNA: TGTGCCAGCAGCTTAGATGAGGAGGGCCATACGCAGTATTTT. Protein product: CASSLDEEGHTQYF.

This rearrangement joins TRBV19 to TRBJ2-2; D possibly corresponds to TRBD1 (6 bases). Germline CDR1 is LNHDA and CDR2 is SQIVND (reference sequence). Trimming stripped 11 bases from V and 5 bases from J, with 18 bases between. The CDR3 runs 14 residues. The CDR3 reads CAVTTGFETGELFF. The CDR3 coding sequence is TGTGCCGTTACCACAGGGTTTGAAACCGGGGAGCTGTTTTTT.

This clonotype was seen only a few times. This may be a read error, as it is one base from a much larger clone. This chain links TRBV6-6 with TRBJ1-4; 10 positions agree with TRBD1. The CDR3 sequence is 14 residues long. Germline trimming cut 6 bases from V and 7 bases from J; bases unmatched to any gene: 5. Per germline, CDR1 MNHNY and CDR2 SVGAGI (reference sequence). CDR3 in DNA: TGTGCCAGCAGCTCCGGGACAGGGGCTGAAAAACTGTTTTTT. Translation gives CASSSGTGAEKLFF.

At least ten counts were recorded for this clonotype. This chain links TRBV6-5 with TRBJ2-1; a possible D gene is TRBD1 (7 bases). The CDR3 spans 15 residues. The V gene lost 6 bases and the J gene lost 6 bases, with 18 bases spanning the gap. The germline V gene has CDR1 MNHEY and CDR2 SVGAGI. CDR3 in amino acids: CASSDGQVGGNEQFF. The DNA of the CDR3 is TGTGCCAGCAGCGACGGACAGGTGGGAGGCAATGAGCAGTTCTTC.

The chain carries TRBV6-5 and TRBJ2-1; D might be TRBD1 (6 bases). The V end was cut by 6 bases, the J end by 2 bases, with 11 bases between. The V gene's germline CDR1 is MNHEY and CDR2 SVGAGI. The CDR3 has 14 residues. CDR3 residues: CASRPQGTYNEQFF. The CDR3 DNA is TGTGCCAGCAGGCCGCAGGGGACCTACAATGAGCAGTTCTTC.

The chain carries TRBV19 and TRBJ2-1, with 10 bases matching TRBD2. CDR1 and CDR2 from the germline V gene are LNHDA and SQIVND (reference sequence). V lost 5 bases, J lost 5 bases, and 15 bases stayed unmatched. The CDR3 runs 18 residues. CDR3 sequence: CASSPRRFSGGSHNEQFF. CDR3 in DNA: TGTGCCAGTAGTCCCCGGAGATTTAGCGGGGGGTCCCACAATGAGCAGTTCTTC.

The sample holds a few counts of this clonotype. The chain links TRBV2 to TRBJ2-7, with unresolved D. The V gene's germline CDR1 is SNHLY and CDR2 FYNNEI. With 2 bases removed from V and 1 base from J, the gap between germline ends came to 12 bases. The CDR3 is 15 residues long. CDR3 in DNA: TGTGCCAGCAGTGAAAAGGTAGCTTCGTCCTACGAGCAGTACGTC. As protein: CASSEKVASSYEQYV.

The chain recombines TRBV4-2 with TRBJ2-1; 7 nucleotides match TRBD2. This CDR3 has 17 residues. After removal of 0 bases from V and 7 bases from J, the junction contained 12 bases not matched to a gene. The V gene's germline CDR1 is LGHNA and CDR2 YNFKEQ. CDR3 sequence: CASSQDSGLGIFNEQFF. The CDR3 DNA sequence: TGTGCCAGCAGCCAAGATAGCGGGCTTGGGATTTTTAATGAGCAGTTCTTC.

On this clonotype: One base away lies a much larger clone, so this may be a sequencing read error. CDR3 protein: CASSSRHRDNEQFF. CDR3 bases: TGTGCCAGCAGTTCTCGGCACAGGGACAATGAGCAGTTCTTC. The genes are TRBV6-6 and TRBJ2-1; TRBD1 might be the D (6 bases). The CDR3 runs to 14 residues. V was pared by 4 bases and J by 5 bases, with 12 bases between. CDR1 and CDR2 (germline): MNHNY, SVGAGI (reference sequence).

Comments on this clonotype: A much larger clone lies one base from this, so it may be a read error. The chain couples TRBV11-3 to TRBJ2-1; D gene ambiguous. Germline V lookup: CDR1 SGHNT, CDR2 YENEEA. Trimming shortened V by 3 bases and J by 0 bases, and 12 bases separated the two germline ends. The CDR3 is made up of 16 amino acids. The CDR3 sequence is CASSFGGLDSYNEQFF. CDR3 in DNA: TGTGCCAGCAGCTTTGGCGGTCTAGACTCCTACAATGAGCAGTTCTTC.

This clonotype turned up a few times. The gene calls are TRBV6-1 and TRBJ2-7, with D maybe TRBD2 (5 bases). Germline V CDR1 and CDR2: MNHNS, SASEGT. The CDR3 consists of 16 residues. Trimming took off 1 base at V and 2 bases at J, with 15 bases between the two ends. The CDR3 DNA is TGTGCCAGCAGTGAAGAGGTTTCGGGGATCCCCTACGAGCAGTACGTC. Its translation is CASSEEVSGIPYEQYV.

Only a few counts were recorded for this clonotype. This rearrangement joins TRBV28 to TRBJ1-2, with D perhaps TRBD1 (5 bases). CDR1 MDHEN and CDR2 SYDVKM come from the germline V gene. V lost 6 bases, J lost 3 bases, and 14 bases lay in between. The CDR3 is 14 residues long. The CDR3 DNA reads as TGTGCCAGCAGCCGTAACAGGCTTGACTATGGCTACACCTTC. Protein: CASSRNRLDYGYTF.

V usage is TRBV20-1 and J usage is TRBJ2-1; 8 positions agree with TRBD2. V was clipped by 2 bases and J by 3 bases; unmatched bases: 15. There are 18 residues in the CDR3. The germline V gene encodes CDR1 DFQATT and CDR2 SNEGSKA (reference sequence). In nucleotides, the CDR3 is TGCAGTGCTAGAAAAGCGGGGGAAAACCTATTATACTACAATGAGCAGTTCTTC. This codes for CSARKAGENLLYYNEQFF.

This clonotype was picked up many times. The CDR3 coding sequence is TGTGCCAGCAGTTACTCGAGTCCGGGGGCGGAAGAGATCGCCTACAATGAGCAGTTCTTC. It translates to CASSYSSPGAEEIAYNEQFF. The chain combines TRBV6-5 with TRBJ2-1; D tentatively fits TRBD1 or TRBD2 (6 bases each). Germline V gives CDR1 MNHEY, CDR2 SVGAGI. The CDR3 contains 20 residues. V was clipped by 0 bases and J by 2 bases, with 23 bases between them.